This entry lists 2 T cell receptor beta chains sequenced from one sample in a study of blood T cell repertoires in COVID-19. Repertoires were generated with immunoSEQ multiplex PCR, while TCRdb's copy carries only in-frame clones and drops some. The repertoire holds over 70,000 clones, with 60% to 85% as singletons. The sequenced sample was peripheral blood. The receptors come from a man between 65 and 79 years old with acute or convalescent COVID-19.

The V call is TRBV5-1, the J call TRBJ2-3, with D possibly TRBD2 on 6 matching bases. V was shortened by 0 bases and J by 3 bases, with 14 bases between the two germline ends. Germline V gene lookup returns CDR1 SGHRS and CDR2 YFSETQ. The CDR3 has 16 residues. The CDR3: CASSLAGGLGTDTQYF. CDR3 bases: TGCGCCAGCAGCTTGGCCGGGGGATTAGGGACAGATACGCAGTATTTT.

This clone was detected only a few times. The chain combines TRBV2 with TRBJ1-2; weak D call: TRBD1 (6 bases). The CDR3 contains 14 residues. V was cut by 2 bases and J by 7 bases, with 14 bases left in between. The germline V gene encodes CDR1 SNHLY and CDR2 FYNNEI. In DNA form, the CDR3 reads TGTGCCAGCAGTGAACCCTCGGGGGGCGGTGGCTACACCTTC. Encoded protein: CASSEPSGGGGYTF. Full variable domain (remainder filled in from reference TRBV2 and TRBJ1-2): EPEVTQTPSHQVTQMGQEVILRCVPISNHLYFYWYRQILGQKVEFLVSFYNNEISEKSEIFDDQFSVERPDGSNFTLKIRSTKLEDSAMYFCASSEPSGGGGYTFGSGTRLTVV.